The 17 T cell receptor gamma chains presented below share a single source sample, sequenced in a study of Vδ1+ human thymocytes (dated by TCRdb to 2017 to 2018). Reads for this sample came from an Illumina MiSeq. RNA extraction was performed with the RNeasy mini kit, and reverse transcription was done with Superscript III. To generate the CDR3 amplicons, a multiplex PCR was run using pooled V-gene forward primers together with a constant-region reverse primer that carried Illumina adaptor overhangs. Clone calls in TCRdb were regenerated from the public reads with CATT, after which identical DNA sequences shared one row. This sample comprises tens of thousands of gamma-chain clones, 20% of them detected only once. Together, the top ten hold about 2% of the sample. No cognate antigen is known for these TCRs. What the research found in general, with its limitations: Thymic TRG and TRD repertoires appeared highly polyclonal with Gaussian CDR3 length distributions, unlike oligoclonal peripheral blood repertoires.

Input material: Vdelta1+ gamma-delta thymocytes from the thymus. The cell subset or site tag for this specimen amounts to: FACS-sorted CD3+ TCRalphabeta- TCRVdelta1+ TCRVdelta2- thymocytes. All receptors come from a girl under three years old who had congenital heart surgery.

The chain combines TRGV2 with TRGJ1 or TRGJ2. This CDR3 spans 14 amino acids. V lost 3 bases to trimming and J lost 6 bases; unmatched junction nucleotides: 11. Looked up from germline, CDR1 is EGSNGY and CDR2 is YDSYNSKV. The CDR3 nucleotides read TGTGCCACCTGGGACTGTCCTGGGTCTTATAAGAAACTCTTT. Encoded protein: CATWDCPGSYKKLF.

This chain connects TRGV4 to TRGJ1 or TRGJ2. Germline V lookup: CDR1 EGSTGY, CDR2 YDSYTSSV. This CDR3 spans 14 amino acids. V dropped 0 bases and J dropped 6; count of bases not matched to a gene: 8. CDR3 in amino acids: CATWDGPVFYKKLF. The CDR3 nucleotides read TGTGCCACCTGGGATGGGCCTGTCTTTTATAAGAAACTCTTT.

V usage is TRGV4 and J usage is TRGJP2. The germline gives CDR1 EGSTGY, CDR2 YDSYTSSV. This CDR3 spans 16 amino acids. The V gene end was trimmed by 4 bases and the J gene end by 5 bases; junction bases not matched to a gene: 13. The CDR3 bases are TGTGCCACCTGGGACATACGGGTGGGCAGTGATTGGATCAAGACGTTT. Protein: CATWDIRVGSDWIKTF.

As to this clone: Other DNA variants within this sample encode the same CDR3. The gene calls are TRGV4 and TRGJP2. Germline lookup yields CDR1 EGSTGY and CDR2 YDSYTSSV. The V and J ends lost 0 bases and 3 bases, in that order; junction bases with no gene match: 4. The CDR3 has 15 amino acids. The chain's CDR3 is CATWDGPRSDWIKTF. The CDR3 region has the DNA TGTGCCACCTGGGATGGGCCCCGTAGTGATTGGATCAAGACGTTT.

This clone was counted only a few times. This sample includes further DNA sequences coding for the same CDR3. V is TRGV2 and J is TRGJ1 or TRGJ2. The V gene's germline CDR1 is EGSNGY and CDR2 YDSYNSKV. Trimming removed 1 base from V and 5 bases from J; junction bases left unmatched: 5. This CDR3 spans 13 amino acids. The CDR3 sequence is CATWDGRDYKKLF. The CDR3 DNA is TGTGCCACCTGGGACGGACGAGATTATAAGAAACTCTTT.

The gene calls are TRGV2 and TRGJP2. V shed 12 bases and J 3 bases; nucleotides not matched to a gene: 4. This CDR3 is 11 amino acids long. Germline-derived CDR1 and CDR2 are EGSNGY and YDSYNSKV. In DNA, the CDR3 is TGTGCCTCCCGTAGTGATTGGATCAAGACGTTT. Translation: CASRSDWIKTF.

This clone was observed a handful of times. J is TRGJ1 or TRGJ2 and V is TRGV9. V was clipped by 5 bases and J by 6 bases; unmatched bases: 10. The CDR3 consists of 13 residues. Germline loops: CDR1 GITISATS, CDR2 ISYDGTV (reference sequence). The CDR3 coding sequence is TGTGCCTTGTGGGCGAATAGGAGTTATAAGAAACTCTTT. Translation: CALWANRSYKKLF.

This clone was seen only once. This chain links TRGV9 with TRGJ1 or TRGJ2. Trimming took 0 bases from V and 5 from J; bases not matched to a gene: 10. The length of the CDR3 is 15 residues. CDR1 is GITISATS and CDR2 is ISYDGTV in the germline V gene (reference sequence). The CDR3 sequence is CALWEVRGENYKKLF. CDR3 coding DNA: TGTGCCTTGTGGGAGGTGAGGGGTGAGAATTATAAGAAACTCTTT.

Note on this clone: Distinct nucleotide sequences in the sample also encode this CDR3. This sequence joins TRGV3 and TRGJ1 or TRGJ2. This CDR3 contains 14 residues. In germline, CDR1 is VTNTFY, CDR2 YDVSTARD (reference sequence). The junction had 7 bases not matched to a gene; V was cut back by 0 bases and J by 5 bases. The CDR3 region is CATWDRLRDYKKLF. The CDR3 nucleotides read TGTGCCACCTGGGACAGGCTCCGCGATTATAAGAAACTCTTT.

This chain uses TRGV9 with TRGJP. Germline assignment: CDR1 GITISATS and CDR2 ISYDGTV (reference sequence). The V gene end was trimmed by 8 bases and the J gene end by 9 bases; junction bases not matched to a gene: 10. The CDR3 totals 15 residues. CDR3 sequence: CALFSWGLGKKIKVF. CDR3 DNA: TGTGCCTTGTTTAGCTGGGGGTTGGGCAAAAAAATCAAGGTATTT.

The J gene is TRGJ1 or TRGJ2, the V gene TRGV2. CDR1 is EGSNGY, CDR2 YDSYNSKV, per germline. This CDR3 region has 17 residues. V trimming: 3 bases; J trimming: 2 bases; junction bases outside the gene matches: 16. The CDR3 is CATWDQPPGSHYYKKLF. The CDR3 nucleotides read TGTGCCACCTGGGACCAACCCCCCGGCTCTCATTATTATAAGAAACTCTTT.

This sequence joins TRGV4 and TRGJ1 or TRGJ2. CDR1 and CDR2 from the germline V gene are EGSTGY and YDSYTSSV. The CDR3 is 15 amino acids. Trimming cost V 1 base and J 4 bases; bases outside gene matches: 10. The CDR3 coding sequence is TGTGCCACCTGGGATGGCCTCCTTCAGTATTATAAGAAACTCTTT. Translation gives CATWDGLLQYYKKLF.

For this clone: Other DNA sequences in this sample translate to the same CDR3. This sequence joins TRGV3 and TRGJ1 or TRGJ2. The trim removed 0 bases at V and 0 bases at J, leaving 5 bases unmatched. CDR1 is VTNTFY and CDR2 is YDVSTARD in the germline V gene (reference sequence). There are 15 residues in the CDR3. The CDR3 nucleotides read TGTGCCACCTGGGACAGGCCTTCGAATTATTATAAGAAACTCTTT. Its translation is CATWDRPSNYYKKLF.

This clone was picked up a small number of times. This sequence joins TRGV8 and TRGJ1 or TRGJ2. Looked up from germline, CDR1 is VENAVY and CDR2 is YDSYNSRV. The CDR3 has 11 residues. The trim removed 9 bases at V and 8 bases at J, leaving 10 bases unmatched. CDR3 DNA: TGTGCCACCCTCGTCTCGGATAAGAAACTCTTT. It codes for CATLVSDKKLF.

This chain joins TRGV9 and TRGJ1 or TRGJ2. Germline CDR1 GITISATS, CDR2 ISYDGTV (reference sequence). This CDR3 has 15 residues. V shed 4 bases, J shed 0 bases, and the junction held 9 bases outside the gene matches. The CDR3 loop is CALWDQRPNYYKKLF. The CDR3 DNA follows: TGTGCCTTGTGGGACCAGAGACCGAATTATTATAAGAAACTCTTT.

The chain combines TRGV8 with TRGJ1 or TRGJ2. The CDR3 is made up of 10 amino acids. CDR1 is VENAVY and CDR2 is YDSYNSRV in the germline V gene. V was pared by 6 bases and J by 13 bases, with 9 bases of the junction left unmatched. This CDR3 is CATWRAGKLF. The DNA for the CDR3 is TGTGCCACCTGGCGTGCGGGAAAACTCTTT.

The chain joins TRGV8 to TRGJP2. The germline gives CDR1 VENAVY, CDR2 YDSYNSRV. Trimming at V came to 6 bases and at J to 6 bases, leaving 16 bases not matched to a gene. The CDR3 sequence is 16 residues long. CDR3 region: CATWPPGCGGDWIKTF. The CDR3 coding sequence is TGTGCCACCTGGCCACCGGGGTGTGGCGGTGATTGGATCAAGACGTTT.